These 18 T cell receptor beta chains were all obtained from the same sample, sequenced in a study of blood T cell repertoires in COVID-19. The assay was immunoSEQ multiplex PCR, and TCRdb's table has in-frame clones only and misses some. The data contain around 67,000 clones, around nine tenths of them singletons. Sequenced sample: peripheral blood. These receptors were obtained from a human donor in a cohort sampled during active COVID-19.

This chain connects TRBV10-2 to TRBJ1-1, with a weak D call TRBD1 (5 bases). This CDR3 region has 15 residues. Germline values: CDR1 WSHSY, CDR2 SAAADI. V was cut by 5 bases and J by 5 bases, with 18 bases left in between. CDR3 nucleotides: TGCGCCAGCAGTTGGGCCAGGGAAGGAGAGACTGAAGCTTTCTTT. This translates into CASSWAREGETEAFF.

The chain recombines TRBV6-2 or TRBV6-3 with TRBJ1-1, with D perhaps TRBD1 (6 bases). The V and J ends lost 6 bases and 3 bases respectively, with 23 bases between them. There are 17 residues in the CDR3. Looked up from germline, CDR1 is MNHEY and CDR2 is SVGEGT. The CDR3 spells CASSLVGDGGADTEAFF. CDR3 nucleotide sequence: TGTGCCAGCAGCTTAGTCGGGGACGGGGGGGCGGACACTGAAGCTTTCTTT.

J is TRBJ2-7 and V is TRBV5-1, with a weak D call TRBD2 (6 bases). The V and J ends lost 2 bases and 7 bases respectively, with 16 bases between them. The CDR3 covers 14 residues. Germline CDR1 reads SGHRS; CDR2 reads YFSETQ. The DNA for the CDR3 is TGCGCCAGCAGCTTATGGAGGGCAGATGGGGAGCAGTACTTC. It specifies CASSLWRADGEQYF. Complete variable domain (other parts from reference TRBV5-1 and TRBJ2-7): KAGVTQTPRYLIKTRGQQVTLSCSPISGHRSVSWYQQTPGQGLQFLFEYFSETQRNKGNFPGRFSGRQFSNSRSEMNVSTLELGDSALYLCASSLWRADGEQYFGPGTRLTVT.

This chain uses TRBV10-1 with TRBJ1-1; maybe TRBD1 (6 bases). Germline assignment: CDR1 WNHNN and CDR2 SYGVQD (reference sequence). This CDR3 contains 14 residues. Trimming pared 2 bases from V and 3 bases from J, leaving 10 bases between. The CDR3 protein is CASSEGQGHTEAFF. CDR3 sequence (DNA): TGCGCCAGCAGTGAGGGTCAGGGGCACACTGAAGCTTTCTTT.

This clone occurred once. This rearrangement joins TRBV21-1 to TRBJ1-1; the table assigns TRBD1, which was not confirmed against the DNA. TRBV21-1 is described as a pseudogene. The length of the CDR3 is 15 residues. As DNA, the CDR3 is TGTGCCAGCAGCAAAGTAGACAGCCTGAACACTGAAGCTTTCTTT. Translation: CASSKVDSLNTEAFF.

CDR3 nucleotide sequence: TGTGCCAGCAGTTTTGATCCGGAACACGACAGGGGGCTTGGAAACACCATATATTTT. It yields the protein CASSFDPEHDRGLGNTIYF. The gene calls are TRBV28 and TRBJ1-3; 10 nucleotides align to TRBD1. The CDR3 spans 19 residues. Trimming cost V 3 bases and J 3 bases; bases outside gene matches: 14. Germline V CDR1 and CDR2: MDHEN, SYDVKM.

The J gene is TRBJ1-4, the V gene TRBV28; 7 bases match TRBD1. Germline values: CDR1 MDHEN, CDR2 SYDVKM. The CDR3 runs 13 residues. V was clipped by 4 bases and J by 6 bases; unmatched bases: 2. The CDR3 protein is CASSSRGDEKLFF. The CDR3 coding sequence is TGTGCCAGCAGTTCCAGGGGGGATGAAAAACTGTTTTTT.

The chain links TRBV29-1 to TRBJ1-5; 8 bases align to TRBD1. Germline V lookup: CDR1 SQVTM, CDR2 ANQGSEA. The CDR3 consists of 13 residues. Trimming took 6 bases from V and 2 from J; bases not matched to a gene: 3. The CDR3 region is CSVATGGNQPQHF. The CDR3 DNA sequence: TGCAGCGTGGCGACAGGGGGCAATCAGCCCCAGCATTTT.

The chain uses TRBV20-1 and TRBJ2-7; no clear D. CDR3 length equals 10 residues. Germline V gene sequence: CDR1 DFQATT, CDR2 SNEGSKA (reference sequence). The V end lost 4 bases, the J end lost 3 bases, and 4 bases lay between the germline ends. The CDR3 nucleotides are TGCAGTGCTACTAGCTACGAGCAGTACTTC. It encodes CSATSYEQYF.

The chain recombines TRBV4-1 with TRBJ1-4; D is possibly TRBD1 (5 bases). The CDR3 length is 17 residues. Germline V gene data show CDR1 as MGHRA and CDR2 as YSYEKL. V lost 9 bases to trimming and J lost 0 bases, with 20 bases between them. For the CDR3, the DNA is TGCGCCAGTAGACAGACGGCAGCATCTGCAACTAATGAAAAACTGTTTTTT. It encodes CASRQTAASATNEKLFF.

This sequence joins TRBV2 and TRBJ1-6; 9 bases match TRBD1. Per germline, CDR1 SNHLY and CDR2 FYNNEI. This CDR3 comprises 14 residues. J lost 7 bases, V lost 6 bases, and 4 bases had no gene match. The CDR3: CASRTGGGNSPLHF. CDR3 DNA: TGTGCCAGCAGGACAGGGGGTGGCAATTCACCCCTCCACTTT.

This chain joins TRBV23-1 and TRBJ1-5; 8 bases are shared with TRBD1. Being an ORF, TRBV23-1 has a function that is uncertain. This CDR3 is built from 16 residues. The J segment lost 3 bases and the V segment lost 3 bases, leaving 7 bases of the junction unmatched. Written as DNA, the CDR3 is TGCGCCAGCAGTCAGCCGGGACAGGTCTTCAATCAGCCCCAGCATTTT. It yields the protein CASSQPGQVFNQPQHF.

The V gene is TRBV27, the J gene TRBJ2-7; the D gene is possibly TRBD2 (7 bases). Germline CDR1 and CDR2: MNHEY and SMNVEV (reference sequence). Trimming left V 5 bases short and J 5 bases short, with 16 bases between. CDR3 length equals 14 residues. CDR3 sequence: CASSPIGGGHEQYF. The DNA of the CDR3 is TGTGCCAGCAGTCCCATTGGGGGGGGGCACGAGCAGTACTTC.

The J gene is TRBJ2-7, the V gene TRBV4-3, with TRBD2 matching over 8 bases. Trimming took 4 bases from V and 0 from J; bases not matched to a gene: 2. This CDR3 is 14 amino acids long. Per germline, CDR1 LGHNA and CDR2 YSLEER. In DNA, the CDR3 is TGCGCCAGCAGCCCGGCGGGGGGCTCCTACGAGCAGTACTTC. Encoded protein: CASSPAGGSYEQYF.

This sequence joins TRBV27 and TRBJ1-3, with 7 bases fitting TRBD1. CDR1 is MNHEY and CDR2 is SMNVEV in the germline V gene (reference sequence). The CDR3 consists of 17 residues. V lost 4 bases to trimming and J lost 2 bases; unmatched junction nucleotides: 11. This chain's CDR3 is CASSSLPQDRAGNTIYF. CDR3 nucleotides: TGTGCCAGCAGTTCATTACCGCAAGACAGGGCTGGAAACACCATATATTTT.

This chain joins TRBV7-9 and TRBJ1-2; D is uncertain. V lost 5 bases and J 6 bases, leaving 10 bases between the germline ends. The germline V gene encodes CDR1 SEHNR and CDR2 FQNEAQ (reference sequence). CDR3 length equals 12 residues. DNA for the CDR3: TGTGCCAGCAGCAACCTTCCGGATGGCTACACCTTC. Translating it yields CASSNLPDGYTF.

V and J are TRBV24-1 and TRBJ2-5; D is undetermined. The germline V gene encodes CDR1 KGHDR and CDR2 SFDVKD. V was trimmed by 5 bases and J by 4 bases, leaving 19 bases between them. The CDR3 is made up of 16 amino acids. The CDR3 reads CATSAPAGSSVETQYF. Written as DNA, the CDR3 is TGTGCCACCAGTGCGCCGGCAGGTTCATCGGTAGAGACCCAGTACTTC.

The chain employs TRBV7-2 and TRBJ1-3, with D unclear. Between the trimmed V and J ends, which lost 1 base and 4 bases, there was a span of 11 bases. This CDR3 is 15 amino acids long. The V gene's germline CDR1 is SGHTA and CDR2 FQGNSA. The CDR3 DNA reads TGTGCCAGCAGCTTAGTCGAGGCCGGCGGAAACACCATATATTTT. Encoded protein: CASSLVEAGGNTIYF.